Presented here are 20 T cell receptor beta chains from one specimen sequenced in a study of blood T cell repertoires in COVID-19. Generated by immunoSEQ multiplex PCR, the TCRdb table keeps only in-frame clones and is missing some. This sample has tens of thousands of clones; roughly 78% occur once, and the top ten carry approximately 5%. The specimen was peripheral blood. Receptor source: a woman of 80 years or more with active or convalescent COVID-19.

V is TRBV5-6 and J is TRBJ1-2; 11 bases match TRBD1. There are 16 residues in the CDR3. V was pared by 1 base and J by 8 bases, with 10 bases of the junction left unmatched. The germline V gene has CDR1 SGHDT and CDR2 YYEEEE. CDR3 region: CASSLLPGQGVRGYTF. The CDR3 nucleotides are TGTGCCAGCAGCTTGCTTCCGGGACAGGGGGTCCGGGGCTACACCTTC.

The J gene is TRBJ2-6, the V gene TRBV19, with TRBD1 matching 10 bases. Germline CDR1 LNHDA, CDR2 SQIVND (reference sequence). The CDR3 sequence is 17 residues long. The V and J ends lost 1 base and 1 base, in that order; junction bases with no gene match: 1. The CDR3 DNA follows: TGTGCCAGTAGTATAGGACAGGGGGCGTCTGGGGCCAACGTCCTGACTTTC. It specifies CASSIGQGASGANVLTF.

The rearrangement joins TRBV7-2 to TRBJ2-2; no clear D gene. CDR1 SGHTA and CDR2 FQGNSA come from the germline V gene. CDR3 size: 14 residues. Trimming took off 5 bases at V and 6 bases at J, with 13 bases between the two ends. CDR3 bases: TGTGCCAGCAGCATATACTTGCTTCCCGGGGAGCTGTTTTTT. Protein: CASSIYLLPGELFF.

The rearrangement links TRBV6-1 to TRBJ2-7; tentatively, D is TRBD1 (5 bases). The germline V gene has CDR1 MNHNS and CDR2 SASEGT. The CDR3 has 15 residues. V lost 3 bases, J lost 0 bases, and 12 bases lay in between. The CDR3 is CASSDPWGLSYEQYF. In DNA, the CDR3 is TGTGCCAGCAGTGACCCGTGGGGCCTCTCCTACGAGCAGTACTTC.

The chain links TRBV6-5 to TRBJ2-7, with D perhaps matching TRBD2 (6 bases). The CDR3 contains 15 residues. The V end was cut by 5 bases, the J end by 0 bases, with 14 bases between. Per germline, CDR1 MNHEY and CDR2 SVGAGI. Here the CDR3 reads CASSPRDSTSYEQYF. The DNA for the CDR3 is TGTGCCAGCAGTCCCCGGGACTCCACCTCCTACGAGCAGTACTTC.

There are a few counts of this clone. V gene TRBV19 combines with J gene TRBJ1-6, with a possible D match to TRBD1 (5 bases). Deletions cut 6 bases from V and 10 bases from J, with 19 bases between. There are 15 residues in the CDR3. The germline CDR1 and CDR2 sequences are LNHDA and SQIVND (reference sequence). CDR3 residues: CASSLHRGIGSPLHF. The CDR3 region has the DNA TGTGCCAGTAGCCTTCACCGGGGGATTGGGTCACCCCTCCACTTT.

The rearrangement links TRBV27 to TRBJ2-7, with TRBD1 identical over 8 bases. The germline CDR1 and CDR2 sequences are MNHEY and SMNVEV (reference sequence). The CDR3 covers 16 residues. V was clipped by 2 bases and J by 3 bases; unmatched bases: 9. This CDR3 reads CASSLDVGQVYYEQYF. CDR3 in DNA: TGTGCCAGCAGTTTAGACGTGGGACAGGTGTACTACGAGCAGTACTTC.

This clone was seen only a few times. The CDR3 DNA follows: TGTGCCAGTAGTATCGCGGTTCGGCCCCGCGCCGGGTATAGCAATCAGCCCCAGCATTTT. Its translation is CASSIAVRPRAGYSNQPQHF. This chain joins TRBV19 and TRBJ1-5; no reliable D call. This CDR3 spans 20 amino acids. The V and J ends lost 3 bases and 0 bases respectively, with 24 bases between them. Germline-derived CDR1 and CDR2 are LNHDA and SQIVND (reference sequence).

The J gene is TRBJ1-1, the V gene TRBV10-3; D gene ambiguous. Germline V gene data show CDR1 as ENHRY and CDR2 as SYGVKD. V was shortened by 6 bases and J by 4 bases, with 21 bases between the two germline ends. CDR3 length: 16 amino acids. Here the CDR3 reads CAISPRAPGEGTEAFF. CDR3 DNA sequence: TGTGCCATCAGCCCCCGGGCTCCCGGGGAGGGCACTGAAGCTTTCTTT.

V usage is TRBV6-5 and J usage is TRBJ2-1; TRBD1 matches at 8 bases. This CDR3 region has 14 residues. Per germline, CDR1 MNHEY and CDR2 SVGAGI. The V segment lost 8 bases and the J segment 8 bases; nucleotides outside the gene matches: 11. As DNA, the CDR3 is TGTGCCAGCGGACAGGGTTTCAGGGTTCATGAGCAGTTCTTC. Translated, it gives CASGQGFRVHEQFF.

CDR3 amino acids: CASSVVPGLAGVGEQFF. CDR3 bases: TGTGCCAGCAGCGTAGTCCCGGGGCTAGCGGGAGTAGGTGAGCAGTTCTTC. This chain uses TRBV9 with TRBJ2-1; 10 bases fit TRBD2. The CDR3 has 17 amino acids. V lost 0 bases to trimming and J lost 9 bases; unmatched junction nucleotides: 12. Per the germline V gene, CDR1 is SGDLS and CDR2 is YYNGEE.

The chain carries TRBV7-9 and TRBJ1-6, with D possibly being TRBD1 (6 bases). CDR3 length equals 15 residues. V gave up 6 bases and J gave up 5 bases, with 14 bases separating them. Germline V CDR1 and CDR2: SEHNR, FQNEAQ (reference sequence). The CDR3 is CASRERGFDNSPLHF. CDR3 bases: TGTGCCAGCAGAGAAAGGGGGTTCGATAATTCACCCCTCCACTTT.

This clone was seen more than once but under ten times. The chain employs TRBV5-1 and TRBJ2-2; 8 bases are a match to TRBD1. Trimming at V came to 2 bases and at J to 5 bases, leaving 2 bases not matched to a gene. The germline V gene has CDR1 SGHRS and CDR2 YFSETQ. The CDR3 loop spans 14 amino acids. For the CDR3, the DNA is TGCGCCAGCAGCTTCGACAGGGGAACCGGGGAGCTGTTTTTT. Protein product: CASSFDRGTGELFF.

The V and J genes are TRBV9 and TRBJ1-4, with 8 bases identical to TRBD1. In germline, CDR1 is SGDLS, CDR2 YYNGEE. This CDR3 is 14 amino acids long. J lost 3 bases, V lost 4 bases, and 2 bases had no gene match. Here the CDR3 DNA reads TGTGCCAGCAGCCAGGGGGCATCTAATGAAAAACTGTTTTTT. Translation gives CASSQGASNEKLFF.

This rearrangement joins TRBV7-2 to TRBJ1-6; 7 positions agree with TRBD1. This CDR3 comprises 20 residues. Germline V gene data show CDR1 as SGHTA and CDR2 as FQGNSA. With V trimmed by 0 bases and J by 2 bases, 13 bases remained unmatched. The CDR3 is CASSLADRAHGVAYNSPLHF. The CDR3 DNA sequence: TGTGCCAGCAGCTTAGCCGACAGGGCCCACGGGGTCGCCTATAATTCACCCCTCCACTTT.

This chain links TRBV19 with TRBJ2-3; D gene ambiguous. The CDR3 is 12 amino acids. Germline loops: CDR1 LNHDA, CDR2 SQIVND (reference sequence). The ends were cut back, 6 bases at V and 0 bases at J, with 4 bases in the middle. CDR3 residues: CASSGSTDTQYF. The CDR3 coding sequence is TGTGCCAGTAGCGGTAGCACAGATACGCAGTATTTT.

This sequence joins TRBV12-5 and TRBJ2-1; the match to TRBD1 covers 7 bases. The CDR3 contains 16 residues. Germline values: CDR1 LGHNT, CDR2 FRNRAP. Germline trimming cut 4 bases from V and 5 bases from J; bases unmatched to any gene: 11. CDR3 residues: CASGYRTGSKHNEQFF. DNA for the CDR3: TGTGCTAGTGGTTATCGGACAGGTTCAAAGCACAATGAGCAGTTCTTC.

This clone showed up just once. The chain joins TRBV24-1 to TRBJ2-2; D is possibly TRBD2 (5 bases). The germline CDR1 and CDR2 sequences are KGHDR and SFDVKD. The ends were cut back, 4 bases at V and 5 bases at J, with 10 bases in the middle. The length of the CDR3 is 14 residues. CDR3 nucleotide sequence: TGTGCCACCAGTGAAAATGGAGGAACCGGGGAGCTGTTTTTT. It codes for CATSENGGTGELFF.

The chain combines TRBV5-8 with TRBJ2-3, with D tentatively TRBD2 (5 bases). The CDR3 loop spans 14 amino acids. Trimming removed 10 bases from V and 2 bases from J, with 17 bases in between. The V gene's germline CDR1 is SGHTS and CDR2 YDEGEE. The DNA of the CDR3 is TGTGCCCTCGGGAAGGGTCAGAACACAGATACGCAGTATTTT. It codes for CALGKGQNTDTQYF.

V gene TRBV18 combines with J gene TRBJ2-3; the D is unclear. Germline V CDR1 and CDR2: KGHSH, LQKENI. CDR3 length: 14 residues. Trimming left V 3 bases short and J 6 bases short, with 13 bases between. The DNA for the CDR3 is TGTGCCAGCTCACCTGGCACAGTCCCCGATACGCAGTATTTT. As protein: CASSPGTVPDTQYF.